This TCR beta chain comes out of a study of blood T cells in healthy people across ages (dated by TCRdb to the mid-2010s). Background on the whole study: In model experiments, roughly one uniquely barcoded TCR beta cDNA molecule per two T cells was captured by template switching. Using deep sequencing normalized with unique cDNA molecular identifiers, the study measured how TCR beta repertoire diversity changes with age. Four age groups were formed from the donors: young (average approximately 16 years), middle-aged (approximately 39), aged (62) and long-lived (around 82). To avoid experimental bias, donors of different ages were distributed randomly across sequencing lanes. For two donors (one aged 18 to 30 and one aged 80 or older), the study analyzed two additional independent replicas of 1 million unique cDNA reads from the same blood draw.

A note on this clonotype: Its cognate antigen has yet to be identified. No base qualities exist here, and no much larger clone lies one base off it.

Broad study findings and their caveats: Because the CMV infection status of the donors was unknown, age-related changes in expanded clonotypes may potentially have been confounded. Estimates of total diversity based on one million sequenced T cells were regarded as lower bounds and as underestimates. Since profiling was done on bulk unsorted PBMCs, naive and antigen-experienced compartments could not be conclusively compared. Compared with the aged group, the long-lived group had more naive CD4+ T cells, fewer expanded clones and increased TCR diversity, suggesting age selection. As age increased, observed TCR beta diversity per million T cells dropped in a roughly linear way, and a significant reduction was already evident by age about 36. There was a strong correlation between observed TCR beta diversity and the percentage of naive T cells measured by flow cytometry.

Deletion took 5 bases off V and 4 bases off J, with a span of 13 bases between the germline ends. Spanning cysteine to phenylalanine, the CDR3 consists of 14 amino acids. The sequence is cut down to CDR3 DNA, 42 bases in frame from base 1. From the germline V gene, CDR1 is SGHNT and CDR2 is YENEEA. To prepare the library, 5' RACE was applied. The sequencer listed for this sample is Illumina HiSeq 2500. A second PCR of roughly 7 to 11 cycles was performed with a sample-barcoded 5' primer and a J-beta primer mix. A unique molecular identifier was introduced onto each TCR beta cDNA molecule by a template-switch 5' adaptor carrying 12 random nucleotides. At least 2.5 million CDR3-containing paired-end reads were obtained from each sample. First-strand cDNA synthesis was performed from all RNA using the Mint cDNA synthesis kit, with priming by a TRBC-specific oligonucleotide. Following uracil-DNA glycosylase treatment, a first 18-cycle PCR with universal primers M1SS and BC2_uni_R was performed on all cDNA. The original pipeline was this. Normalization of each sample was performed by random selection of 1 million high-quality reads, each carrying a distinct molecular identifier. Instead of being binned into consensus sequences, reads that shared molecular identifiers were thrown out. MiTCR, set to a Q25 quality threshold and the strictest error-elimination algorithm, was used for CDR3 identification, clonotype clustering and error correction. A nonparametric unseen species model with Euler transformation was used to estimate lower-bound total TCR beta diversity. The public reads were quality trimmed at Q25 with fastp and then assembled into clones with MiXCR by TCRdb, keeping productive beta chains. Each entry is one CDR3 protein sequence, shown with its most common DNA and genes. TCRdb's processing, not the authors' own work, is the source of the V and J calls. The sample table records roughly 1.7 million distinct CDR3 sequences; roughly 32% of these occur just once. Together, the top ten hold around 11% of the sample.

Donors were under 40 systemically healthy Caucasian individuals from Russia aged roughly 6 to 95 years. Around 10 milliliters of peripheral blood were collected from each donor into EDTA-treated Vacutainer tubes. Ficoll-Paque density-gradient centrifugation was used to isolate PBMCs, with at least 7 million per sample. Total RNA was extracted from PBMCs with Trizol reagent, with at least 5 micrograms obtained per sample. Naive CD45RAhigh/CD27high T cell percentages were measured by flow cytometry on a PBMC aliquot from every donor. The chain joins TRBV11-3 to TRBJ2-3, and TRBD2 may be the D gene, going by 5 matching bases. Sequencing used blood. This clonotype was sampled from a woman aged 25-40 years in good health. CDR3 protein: CASSPRGISDTQYF. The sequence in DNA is TGTGCCAGCAGCCCCCGGGGAATCTCAGATACGCAGTATTTT.